This TCR beta chain was documented in a study of cytomegalovirus exposure and HLA in healthy donors. PCR involved 60 Vbeta and 13 Jbeta primers. Here immunoSEQ multiplex PCR was the method, and the copy in TCRdb shows in-frame clones only, minus some. The data hold some 100,000 clones, with approximately 80% observed a single time. Germline lookup yields CDR1 MDHEN and CDR2 SYDVKM. Trimming took 3 bases from V and 9 from J; bases not matched to a gene: 16. This CDR3 has 18 residues. This clone appeared a single time. The clonotype originates from a middle-aged man in good health and CMV-seropositive. The chain combines TRBV28 with TRBJ2-1, with 11 positions matching TRBD2. Sequencing input: PBMCs. The CDR3 DNA reads TGTGCCAGCAGTTTCCCCGACCTTCTAGCGGGGGGTGGTAGTGAGCAGTTCTTC. Translating it yields CASSFPDLLAGGGSEQFF.